This is a list of T cell receptor beta chains from one sample in a study of blood T cell repertoires in COVID-19. Assay used: immunoSEQ multiplex PCR; TCRdb lists only in-frame clones, some missing. The table has roughly 200,000 clones, about 88% seen once. Material for sequencing was peripheral blood. The receptors stem from a woman aged 25 to 39 with active or convalescent COVID-19. Each CDR3 is given with its conserved first and last residue. The D gene is left open where the match is weak. Only some rows state a clone size, as once, few, many or a class for expanded clones.

TRBJ1-5,TRBV12-3/TRBV12-4,.,.,TGTGCCAGCAGTTTACTCCGCAATCAGCCCCAGCATTTT,CASSLLRNQPQHF
TRBJ2-7,TRBV2,TRBD2,few,TGTGCCAGCTCCGGGACTAGCGCATCAGGTTGGAATTTC,CASSGTSASGWNF
TRBJ1-4,TRBV2,.,once,TGTGCCAGCAGGGAAGGGCAGGGTAGGACTAATGAAAAACTGTTTTTT,CASREGQGRTNEKLFF
TRBJ1-2,TRBV29-1,.,.,TGCAGCGTTGTCTGGCAGGCTCCTAACTATGGCTACACCTTC,CSVVWQAPNYGYTF
TRBJ2-1,TRBV5-6,TRBD2,.,TGTGCCAGCAGCAGCAGACTAGCTCCCAATGAGCAGTTCTTC,CASSSRLAPNEQFF
TRBJ1-2,TRBV11-2,TRBD1,.,TGTGCCAGCAGCTTAGGACAGGGGAATGCCTTC,CASSLGQGNAF
TRBJ1-4,TRBV13,.,.,TGTGCCAGCAGCTTATCATTCACAACTAATGAAAAACTGTTTTTT,CASSLSFTTNEKLFF
TRBJ2-5,TRBV20-1,.,.,TGCAGTGCTAGTACTCAAGAGACCCAGTACTTC,CSASTQETQYF
TRBJ2-2,TRBV7-7,.,.,TGTGCTAGCAGCCAAATCGACGGGAGAGGCGGGGAGCTGTTTTTT,CASSQIDGRGGELFF
TRBJ2-1,TRBV5-1,.,.,TGCGCCAGCAGCTTGGTTTTGGAACGGGACTTCAATGAGCAGTTCTTC,CASSLVLERDFNEQFF
TRBJ2-5,TRBV19,.,.,TGTGCCAGTAGTACGTACGGGCCGGTACGGGGTCAAGAGACCCAGTACTTC,CASSTYGPVRGQETQYF
TRBJ1-2,TRBV6-5,TRBD1,.,TGTGCCGTCCGGGACAGCCCTAACTATGGCTACACCTTC,CAVRDSPNYGYTF
TRBJ2-1,TRBV30,.,once,TGTGCCTGGCTACACCGGGACATTAAGTTCTTC,CAWLHRDIKFF
TRBJ2-2,TRBV27,.,.,TGTGCCAGCAGTTTAACAGCCACCGGGGAGCTGTTTTTT,CASSLTATGELFF